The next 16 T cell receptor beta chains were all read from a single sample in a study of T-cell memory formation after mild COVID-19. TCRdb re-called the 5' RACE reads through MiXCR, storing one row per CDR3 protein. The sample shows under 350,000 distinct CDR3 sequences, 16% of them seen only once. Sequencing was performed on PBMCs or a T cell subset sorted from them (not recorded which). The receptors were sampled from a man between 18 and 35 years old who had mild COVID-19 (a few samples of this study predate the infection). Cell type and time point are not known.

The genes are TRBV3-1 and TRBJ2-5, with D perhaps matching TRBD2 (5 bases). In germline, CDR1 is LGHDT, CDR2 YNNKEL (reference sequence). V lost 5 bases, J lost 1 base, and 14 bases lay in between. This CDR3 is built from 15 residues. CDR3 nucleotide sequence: TGTGCCAGCAGCAGGAAGTCCGGGGTCCAAGAGACCCAGTACTTC. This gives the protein CASSRKSGVQETQYF.

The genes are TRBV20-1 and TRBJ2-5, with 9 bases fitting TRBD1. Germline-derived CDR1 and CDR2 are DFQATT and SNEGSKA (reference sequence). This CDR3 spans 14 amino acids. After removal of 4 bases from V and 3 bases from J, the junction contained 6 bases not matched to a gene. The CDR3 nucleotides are TGCAGTGCTACCCAGACAGGGGGGGAAGAGACCCAGTACTTC. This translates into CSATQTGGEETQYF.

CDR3 in amino acids: CASSYQASGATGGETQYF. The CDR3 DNA sequence: TGTGCCAGCAGTTACCAGGCTAGCGGGGCCACAGGAGGAGAGACCCAGTACTTC. The V call is TRBV6-5, the J call TRBJ2-5, with 9 positions matching TRBD2. There are 18 residues in the CDR3. Trimming cost V 2 bases and J 4 bases; bases outside gene matches: 14. Germline CDR1 is MNHEY and CDR2 is SVGAGI.

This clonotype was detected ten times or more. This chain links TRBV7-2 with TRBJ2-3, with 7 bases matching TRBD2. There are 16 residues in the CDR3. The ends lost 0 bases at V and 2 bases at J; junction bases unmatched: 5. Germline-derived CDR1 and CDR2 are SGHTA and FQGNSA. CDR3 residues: CASSLARGDVTDTQYF. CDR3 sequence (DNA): TGTGCCAGCAGCTTAGCACGGGGGGATGTCACAGATACGCAGTATTTT.

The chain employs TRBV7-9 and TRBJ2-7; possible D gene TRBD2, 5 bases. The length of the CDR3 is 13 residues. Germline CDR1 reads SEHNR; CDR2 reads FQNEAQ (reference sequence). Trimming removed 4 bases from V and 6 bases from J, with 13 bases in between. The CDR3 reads CASSSAAPTEQYV. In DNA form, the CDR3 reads TGTGCCAGCAGCTCAGCGGCACCTACCGAGCAGTACGTC.

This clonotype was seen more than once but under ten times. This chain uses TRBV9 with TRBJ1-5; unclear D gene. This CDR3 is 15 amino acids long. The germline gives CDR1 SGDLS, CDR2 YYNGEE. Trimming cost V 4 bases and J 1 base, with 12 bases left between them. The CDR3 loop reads CASSSDGGSNQPQHF. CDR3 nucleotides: TGTGCCAGCAGCTCGGACGGTGGGAGCAATCAGCCCCAGCATTTT.

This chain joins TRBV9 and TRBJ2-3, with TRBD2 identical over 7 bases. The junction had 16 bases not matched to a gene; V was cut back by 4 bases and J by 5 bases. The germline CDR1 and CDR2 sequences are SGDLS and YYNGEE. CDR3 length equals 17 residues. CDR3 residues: CASSPTQRGIRGDTQYF. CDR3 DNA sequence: TGTGCCAGCAGCCCAACCCAGCGGGGTATTAGGGGAGATACGCAGTATTTT.

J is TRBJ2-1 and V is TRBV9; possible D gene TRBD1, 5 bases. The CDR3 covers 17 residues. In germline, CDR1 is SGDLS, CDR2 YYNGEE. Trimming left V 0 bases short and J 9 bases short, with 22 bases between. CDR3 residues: CASSVGLGAATGPEQFF. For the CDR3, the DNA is TGTGCCAGCAGCGTAGGTTTAGGGGCCGCTACGGGCCCTGAGCAGTTCTTC.

Written as DNA, the CDR3 is TGTGCCAGCAGTTTAGCCAGGGACCAGCCCCAGCATTTT. Amino acid sequence: CASSLARDQPQHF. The chain recombines TRBV12-3 or TRBV12-4 with TRBJ1-5, with a weak D call TRBD1 (5 bases). The CDR3 is 13 residues long. Trimming shortened V by 0 bases and J by 7 bases, and 7 bases separated the two germline ends.

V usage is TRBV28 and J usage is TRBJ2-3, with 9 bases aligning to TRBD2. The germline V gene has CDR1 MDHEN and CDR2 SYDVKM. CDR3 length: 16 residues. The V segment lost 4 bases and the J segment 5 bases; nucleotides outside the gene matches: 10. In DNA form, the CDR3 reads TGTGCCAGCAGTTGTCAAGAGCGGGGGGATGGAGATACGCAGTATTTT. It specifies CASSCQERGDGDTQYF.

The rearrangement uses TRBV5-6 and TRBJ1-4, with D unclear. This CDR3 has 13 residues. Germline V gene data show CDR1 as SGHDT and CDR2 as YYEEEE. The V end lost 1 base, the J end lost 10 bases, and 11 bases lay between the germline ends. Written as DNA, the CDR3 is TGTGCCAGCAGCTTGAGGGATTCGGGAAAACTGTTTTTT. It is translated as CASSLRDSGKLFF.

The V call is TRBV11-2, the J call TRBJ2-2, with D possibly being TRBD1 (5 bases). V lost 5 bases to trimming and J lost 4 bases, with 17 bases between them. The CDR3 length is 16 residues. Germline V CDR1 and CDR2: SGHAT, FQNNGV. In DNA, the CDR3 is TGTGCCAGCAGCCCCAAGTGGCAGGGCGTCACCGGGGAGCTGTTTTTT. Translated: CASSPKWQGVTGELFF.

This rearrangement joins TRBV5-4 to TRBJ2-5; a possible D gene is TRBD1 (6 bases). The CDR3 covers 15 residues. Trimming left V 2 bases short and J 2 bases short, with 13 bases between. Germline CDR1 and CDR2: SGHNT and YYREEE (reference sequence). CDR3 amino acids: CASSFNPGAQETQYF. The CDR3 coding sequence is TGTGCCAGCAGCTTCAACCCAGGGGCGCAAGAGACCCAGTACTTC.

The CDR3 DNA is TGTGCCAGCAGCCAAGATTTGGGCCGGGGACCCGAAATCTACAATGAGCAGTTCTTC. This gives the protein CASSQDLGRGPEIYNEQFF. The J gene is TRBJ2-1, the V gene TRBV4-2; TRBD1 or TRBD2 may be the D gene (5 bases each). The V end was cut by 0 bases, the J end by 3 bases, with 21 bases between. CDR1 and CDR2 (germline): LGHNA, YNFKEQ. There are 19 residues in the CDR3.

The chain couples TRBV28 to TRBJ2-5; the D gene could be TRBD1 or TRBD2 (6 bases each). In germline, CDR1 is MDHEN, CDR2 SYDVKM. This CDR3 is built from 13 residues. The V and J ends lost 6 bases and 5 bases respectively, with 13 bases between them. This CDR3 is CASSGGHRETQYF. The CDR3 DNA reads TGTGCCAGCAGCGGGGGACATCGGGAGACCCAGTACTTC.

In nucleotides, the CDR3 is TGTGCCAGCAGCTTAGAGGGGACTAGCTTGACAGATACGCAGTATTTT. This gives the protein CASSLEGTSLTDTQYF. The genes are TRBV7-6 and TRBJ2-3, with 9 bases identical to TRBD2. The trim removed 1 base at V and 3 bases at J, leaving 5 bases unmatched. CDR1 is SGHVS, CDR2 FNYEAQ, per germline. The CDR3 extends over 16 amino acids.